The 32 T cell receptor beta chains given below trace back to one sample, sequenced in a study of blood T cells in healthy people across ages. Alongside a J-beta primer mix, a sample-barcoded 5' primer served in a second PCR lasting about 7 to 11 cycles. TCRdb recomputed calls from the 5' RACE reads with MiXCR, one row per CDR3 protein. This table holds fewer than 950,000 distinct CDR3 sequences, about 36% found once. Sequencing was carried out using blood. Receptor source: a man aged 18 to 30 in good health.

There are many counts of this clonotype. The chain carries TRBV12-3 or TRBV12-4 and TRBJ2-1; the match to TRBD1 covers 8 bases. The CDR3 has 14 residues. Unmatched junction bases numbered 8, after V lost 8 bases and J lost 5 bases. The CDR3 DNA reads TGTGCCAGCCTCCTCGGGACAGGTAACAATGAGCAGTTCTTC. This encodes CASLLGTGNNEQFF.

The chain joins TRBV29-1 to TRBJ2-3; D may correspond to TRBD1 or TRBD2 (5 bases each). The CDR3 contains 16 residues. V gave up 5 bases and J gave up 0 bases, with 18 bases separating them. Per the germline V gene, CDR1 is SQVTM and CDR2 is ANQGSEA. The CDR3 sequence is CSVTTGAGASTDTQYF. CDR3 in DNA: TGCAGCGTTACAACCGGGGCAGGAGCCAGCACAGATACGCAGTATTTT.

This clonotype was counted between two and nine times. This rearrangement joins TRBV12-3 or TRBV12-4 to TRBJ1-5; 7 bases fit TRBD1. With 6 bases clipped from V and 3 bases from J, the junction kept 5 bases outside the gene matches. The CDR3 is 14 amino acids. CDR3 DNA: TGTGCCAGCAGAGCCGGGACAGCCAATCAGCCCCAGCATTTT. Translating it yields CASRAGTANQPQHF.

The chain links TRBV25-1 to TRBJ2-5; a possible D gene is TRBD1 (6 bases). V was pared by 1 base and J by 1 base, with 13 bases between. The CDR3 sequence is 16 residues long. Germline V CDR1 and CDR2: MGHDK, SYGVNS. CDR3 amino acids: CASSEFGTFSQETQYF. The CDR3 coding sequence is TGTGCCAGCAGTGAATTTGGGACATTCTCCCAAGAGACCCAGTACTTC.

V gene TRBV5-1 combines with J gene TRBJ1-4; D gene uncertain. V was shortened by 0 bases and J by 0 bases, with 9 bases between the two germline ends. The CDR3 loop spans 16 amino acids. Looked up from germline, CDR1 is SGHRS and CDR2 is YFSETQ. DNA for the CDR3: TGCGCCAGCAGCTTGGTTTCGGCAGCAACTAATGAAAAACTGTTTTTT. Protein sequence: CASSLVSAATNEKLFF.

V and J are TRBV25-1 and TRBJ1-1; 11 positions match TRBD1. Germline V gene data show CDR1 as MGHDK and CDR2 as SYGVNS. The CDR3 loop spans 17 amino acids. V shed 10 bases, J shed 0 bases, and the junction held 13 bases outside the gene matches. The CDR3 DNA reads TGTGCCATCCCAGTCGGAAGGACAGGGGGCTTGAACACTGAAGCTTTCTTT. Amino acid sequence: CAIPVGRTGGLNTEAFF.

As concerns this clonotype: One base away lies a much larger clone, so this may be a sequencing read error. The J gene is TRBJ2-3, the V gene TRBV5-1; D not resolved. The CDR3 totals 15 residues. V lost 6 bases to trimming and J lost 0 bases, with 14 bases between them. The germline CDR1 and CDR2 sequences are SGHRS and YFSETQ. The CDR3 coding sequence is TGCGCCAGCACCATAGACGACACTAGCACAGATACGCAGTATTTT. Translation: CASTIDDTSTDTQYF.

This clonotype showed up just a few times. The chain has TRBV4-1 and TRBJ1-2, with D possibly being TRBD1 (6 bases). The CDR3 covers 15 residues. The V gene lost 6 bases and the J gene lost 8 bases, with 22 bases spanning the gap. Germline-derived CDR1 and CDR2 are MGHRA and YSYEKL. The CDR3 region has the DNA TGCGCCAGCAGAATAAATAAACAGGGTCAAGGAGGCTACACCTTC. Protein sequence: CASRINKQGQGGYTF.

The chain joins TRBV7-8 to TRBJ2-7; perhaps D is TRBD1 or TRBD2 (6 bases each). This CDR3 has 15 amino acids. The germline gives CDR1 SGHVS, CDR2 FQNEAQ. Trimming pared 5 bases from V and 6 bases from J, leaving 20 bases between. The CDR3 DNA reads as TGTGCCAGCAGCATCGGAGGGGGAGGTTATCGCGAGCAGTACTTC. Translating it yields CASSIGGGGYREQYF.

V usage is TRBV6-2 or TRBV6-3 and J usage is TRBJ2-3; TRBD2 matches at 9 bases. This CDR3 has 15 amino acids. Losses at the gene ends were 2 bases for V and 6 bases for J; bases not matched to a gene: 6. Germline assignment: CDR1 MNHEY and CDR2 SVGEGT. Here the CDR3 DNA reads TGTGCCAGCAGTTACAGGGGGACTAGCTATGATACGCAGTATTTT. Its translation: CASSYRGTSYDTQYF.

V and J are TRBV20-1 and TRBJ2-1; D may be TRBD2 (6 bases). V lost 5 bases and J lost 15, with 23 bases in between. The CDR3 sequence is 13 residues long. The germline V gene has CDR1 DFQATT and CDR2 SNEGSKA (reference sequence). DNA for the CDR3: TGCAGTGCTGCGACTAGTTGGATTCATAGGCTGTTCTTC. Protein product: CSAATSWIHRLFF.

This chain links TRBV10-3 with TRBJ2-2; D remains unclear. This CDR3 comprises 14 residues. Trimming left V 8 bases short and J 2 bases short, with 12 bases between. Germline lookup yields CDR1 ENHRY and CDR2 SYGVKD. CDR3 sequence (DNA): TGTGCCATCGCGCAGAAAGGCAACACCGGGGAGCTGTTTTTT. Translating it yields CAIAQKGNTGELFF.

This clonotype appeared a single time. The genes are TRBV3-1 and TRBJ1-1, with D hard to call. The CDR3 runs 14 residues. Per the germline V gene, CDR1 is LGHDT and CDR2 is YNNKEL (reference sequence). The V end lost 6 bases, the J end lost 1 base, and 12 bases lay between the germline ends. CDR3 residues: CASRGFGRNTEAFF. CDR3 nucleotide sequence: TGTGCCAGCAGGGGGTTTGGGAGGAACACTGAAGCTTTCTTT.

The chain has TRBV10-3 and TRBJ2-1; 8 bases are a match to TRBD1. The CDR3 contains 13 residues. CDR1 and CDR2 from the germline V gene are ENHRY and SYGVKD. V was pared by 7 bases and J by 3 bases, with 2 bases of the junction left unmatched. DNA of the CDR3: TGTGCCATCACCGGACAGGGCTACAATGAGCAGTTCTTC. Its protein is CAITGQGYNEQFF.

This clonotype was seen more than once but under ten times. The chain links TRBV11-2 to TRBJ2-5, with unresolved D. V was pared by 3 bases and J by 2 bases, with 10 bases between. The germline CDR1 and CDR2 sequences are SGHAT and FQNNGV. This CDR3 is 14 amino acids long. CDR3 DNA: TGTGCCAGCAGCTTGACCTTCACTCAAGAGACCCAGTACTTC. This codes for CASSLTFTQETQYF.

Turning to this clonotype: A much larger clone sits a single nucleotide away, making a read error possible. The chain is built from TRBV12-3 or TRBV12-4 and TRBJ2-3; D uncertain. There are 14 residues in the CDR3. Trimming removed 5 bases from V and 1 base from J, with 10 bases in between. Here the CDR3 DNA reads TGTGCCAGCAGTGCCGGCGTCGGCACAGATACGCAGTATTTT. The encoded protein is CASSAGVGTDTQYF.

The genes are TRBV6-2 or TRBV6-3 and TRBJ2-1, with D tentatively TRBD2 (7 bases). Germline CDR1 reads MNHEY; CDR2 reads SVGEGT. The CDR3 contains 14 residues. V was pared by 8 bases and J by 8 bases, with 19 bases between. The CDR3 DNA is TGTGCCAGCGGAGGGACTTGGGGGGGCCATGAGCAGTTCTTC. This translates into CASGGTWGGHEQFF.

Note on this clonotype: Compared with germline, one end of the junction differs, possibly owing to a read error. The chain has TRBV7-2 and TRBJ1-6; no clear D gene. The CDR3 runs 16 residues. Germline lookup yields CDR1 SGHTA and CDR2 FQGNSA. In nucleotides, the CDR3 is TGTGCCAGCAGTCGAAAGGGCGACGGAGTACATTCACCCCCCCACTTT. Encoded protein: CASSRKGDGVHSPPHF.

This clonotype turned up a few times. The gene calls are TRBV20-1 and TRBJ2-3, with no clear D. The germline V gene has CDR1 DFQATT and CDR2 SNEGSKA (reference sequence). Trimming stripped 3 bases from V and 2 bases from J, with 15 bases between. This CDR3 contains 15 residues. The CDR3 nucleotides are TGCAGTGCTAGGTCGCGCTCACAAATCACAGATACGCAGTATTTT. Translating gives CSARSRSQITDTQYF.

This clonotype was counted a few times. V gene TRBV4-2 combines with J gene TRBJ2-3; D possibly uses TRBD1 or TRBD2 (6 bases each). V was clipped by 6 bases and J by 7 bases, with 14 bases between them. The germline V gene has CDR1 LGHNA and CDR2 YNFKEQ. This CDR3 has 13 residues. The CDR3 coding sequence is TGTGCCAGCAGTACTTGGGGGGCTAATACGCAGTATTTT. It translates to CASSTWGANTQYF.

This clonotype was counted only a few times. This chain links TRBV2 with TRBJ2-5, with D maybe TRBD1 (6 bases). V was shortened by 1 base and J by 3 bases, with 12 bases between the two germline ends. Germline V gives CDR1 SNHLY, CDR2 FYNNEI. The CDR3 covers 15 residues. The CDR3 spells CASSEDREFEETQYF. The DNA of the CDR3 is TGTGCCAGCAGTGAAGACAGGGAGTTTGAAGAGACCCAGTACTTC. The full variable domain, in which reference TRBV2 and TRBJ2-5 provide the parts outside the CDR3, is EPEVTQTPSHQVTQMGQEVILRCVPISNHLYFYWYRQILGQKVEFLVSFYNNEISEKSEIFDDQFSVERPDGSNFTLKIRSTKLEDSAMYFCASSEDREFEETQYFGPGTRLLVL.

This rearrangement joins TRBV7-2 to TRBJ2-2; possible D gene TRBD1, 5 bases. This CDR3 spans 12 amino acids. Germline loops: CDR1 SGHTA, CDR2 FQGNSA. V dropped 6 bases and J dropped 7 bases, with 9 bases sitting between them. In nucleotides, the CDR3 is TGTGCCAGCAGGCAGGGTGTCGGGGAGCTGTTTTTT. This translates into CASRQGVGELFF.

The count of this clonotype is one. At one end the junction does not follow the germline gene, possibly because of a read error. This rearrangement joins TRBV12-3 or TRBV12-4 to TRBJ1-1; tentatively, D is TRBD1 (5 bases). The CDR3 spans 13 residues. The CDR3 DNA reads TGTGCCAGCAGTCGGGACGGATTCACTCAAGCTTTCTTT. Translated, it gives CASSRDGFTQAFF.

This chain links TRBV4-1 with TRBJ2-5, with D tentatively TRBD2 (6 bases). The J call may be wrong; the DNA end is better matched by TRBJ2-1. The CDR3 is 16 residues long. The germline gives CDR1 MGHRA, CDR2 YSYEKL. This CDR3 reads CASSHGRGMRQETQFF. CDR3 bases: TGCGCCAGCAGCCACGGGAGAGGGATGAGACAAGAGACCCAGTTCTTC.

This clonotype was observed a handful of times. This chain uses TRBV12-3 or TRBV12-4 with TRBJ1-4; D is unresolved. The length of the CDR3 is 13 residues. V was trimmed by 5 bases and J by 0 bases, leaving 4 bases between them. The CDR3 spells CASSDTTNEKLFF. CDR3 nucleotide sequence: TGTGCCAGCAGTGACACAACTAATGAAAAACTGTTTTTT.

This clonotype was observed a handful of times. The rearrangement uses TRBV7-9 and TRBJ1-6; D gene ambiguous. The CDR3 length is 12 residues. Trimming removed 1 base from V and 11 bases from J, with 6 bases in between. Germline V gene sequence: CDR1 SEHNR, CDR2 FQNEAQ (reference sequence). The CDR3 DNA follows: TGTGCCAGCAGCTTAGTACCCACACCCCTCCACTTT. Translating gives CASSLVPTPLHF.

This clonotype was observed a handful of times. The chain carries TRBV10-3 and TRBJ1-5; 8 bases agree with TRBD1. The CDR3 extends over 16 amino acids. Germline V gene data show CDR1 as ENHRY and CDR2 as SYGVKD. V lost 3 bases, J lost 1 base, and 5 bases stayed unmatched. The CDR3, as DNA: TGTGCCATCAGTGAAACAGGACAGGGCAGCAATCAGCCCCAGCATTTT. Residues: CAISETGQGSNQPQHF.

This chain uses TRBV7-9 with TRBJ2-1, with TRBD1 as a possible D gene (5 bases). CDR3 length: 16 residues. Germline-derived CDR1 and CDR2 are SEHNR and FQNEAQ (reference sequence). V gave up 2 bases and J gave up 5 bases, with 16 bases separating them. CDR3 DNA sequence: TGTGCCAGCAGCTTATATCAGGGTTTCTTACACAATGAGCAGTTCTTC. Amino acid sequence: CASSLYQGFLHNEQFF.

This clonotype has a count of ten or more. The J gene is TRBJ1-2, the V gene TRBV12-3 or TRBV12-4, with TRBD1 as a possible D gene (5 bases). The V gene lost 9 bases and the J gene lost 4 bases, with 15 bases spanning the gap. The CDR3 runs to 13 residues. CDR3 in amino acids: CASDRGGGYGYTF. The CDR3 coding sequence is TGTGCCAGTGATAGGGGCGGGGGCTATGGCTACACCTTC.

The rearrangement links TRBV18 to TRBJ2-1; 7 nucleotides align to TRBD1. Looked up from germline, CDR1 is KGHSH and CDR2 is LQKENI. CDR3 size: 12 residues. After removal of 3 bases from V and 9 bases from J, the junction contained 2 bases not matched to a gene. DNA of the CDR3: TGTGCCAGCTCACCGAGGGACAGTGAGCAGTTCTTC. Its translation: CASSPRDSEQFF.

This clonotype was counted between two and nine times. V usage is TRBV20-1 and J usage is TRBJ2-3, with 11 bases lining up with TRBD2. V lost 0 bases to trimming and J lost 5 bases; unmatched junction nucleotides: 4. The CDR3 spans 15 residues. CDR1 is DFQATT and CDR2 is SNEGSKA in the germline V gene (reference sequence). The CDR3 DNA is TGCAGTGCTAGAGAGGCTAGCGGGGGGATAGATACGCAGTATTTT. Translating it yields CSAREASGGIDTQYF.

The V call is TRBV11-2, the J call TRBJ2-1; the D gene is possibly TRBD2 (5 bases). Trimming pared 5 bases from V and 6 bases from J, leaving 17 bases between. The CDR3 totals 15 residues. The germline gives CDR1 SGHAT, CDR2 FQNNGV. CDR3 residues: CASSEISEVGNEQFF. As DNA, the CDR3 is TGTGCCAGCAGCGAGATTAGCGAGGTGGGCAATGAGCAGTTCTTC.